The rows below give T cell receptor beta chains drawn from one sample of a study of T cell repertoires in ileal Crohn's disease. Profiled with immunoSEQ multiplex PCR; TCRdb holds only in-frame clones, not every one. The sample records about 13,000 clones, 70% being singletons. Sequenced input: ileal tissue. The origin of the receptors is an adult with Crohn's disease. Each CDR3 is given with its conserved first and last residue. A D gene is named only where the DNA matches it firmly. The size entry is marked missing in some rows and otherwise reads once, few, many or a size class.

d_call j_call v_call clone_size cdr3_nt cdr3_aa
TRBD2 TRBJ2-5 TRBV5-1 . TGCGCCAGCAGCTCGGGACTAGCGGGGGGAGGTCTCGAGACCCAGTACTTC CASSSGLAGGGLETQYF
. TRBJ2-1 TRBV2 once TGTGCCTTCGGGGCTTACAATGAGCAGTTCTTC CAFGAYNEQFF
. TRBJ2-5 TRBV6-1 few TGTGCCAGCGTGGTTGGGGACTGGGAAGAGACCCAGTACTTC CASVVGDWEETQYF
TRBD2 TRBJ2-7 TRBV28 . TGTGCCAGCCTAGCGGGGGGCCGTATCGAGCAGTACTTC CASLAGGRIEQYF
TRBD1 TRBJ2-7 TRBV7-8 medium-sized TGTGCCAGCAGCTCCCTAACGACAGGGGGCTCCTACGAGCAGTACTTC CASSSLTTGGSYEQYF
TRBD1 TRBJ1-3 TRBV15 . TGTGCCACCAGCAAACCTGACAGGGGCTCTGGAAACACCATATATTTT CATSKPDRGSGNTIYF
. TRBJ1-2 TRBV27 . TGTGCCAGCAGTTCAGGGCACTTGGATGGCTACACCTTC CASSSGHLDGYTF
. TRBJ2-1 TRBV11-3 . TGTGCCAGCAGCCCGGTGGCTGGCGGGGCATACAATGAGCAGTTCTTC CASSPVAGGAYNEQFF
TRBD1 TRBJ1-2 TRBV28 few TGTGCCACTACGACACCGGACAGGGGGCGAGGCTACACCTTC CATTTPDRGRGYTF
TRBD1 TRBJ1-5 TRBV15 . TGTGCCACTTCTTGGACAGGGGTTCGACAGCCCCAGCATTTT CATSWTGVRQPQHF
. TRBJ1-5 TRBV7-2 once TGTGCCAGCAGCTACCGGGGCCGGGGGGCAGGTCAGCCCCAGCATTTT CASSYRGRGAGQPQHF
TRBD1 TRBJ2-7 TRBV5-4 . TGTGCCAGCAGCTTTATGGGGACAGGGGGCAACGAGCAGTACTTC CASSFMGTGGNEQYF
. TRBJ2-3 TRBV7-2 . TGTGCCAGCAGCTTAGGGGAGGCTACGCAGTATTTT CASSLGEATQYF
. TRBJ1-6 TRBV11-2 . TGTGCCAGCAGCTTCGACTCCTATAATTCACCCCTCCACTTT CASSFDSYNSPLHF
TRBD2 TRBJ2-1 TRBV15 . TGTGCCACCAGCAGCCGTACTAGCGGGGGGTACAATGAGCAGTTCTTC CATSSRTSGGYNEQFF
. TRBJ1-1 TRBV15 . TGTGCCACCAGCAGAGGACCGAACACTGAAGCTTTCTTT CATSRGPNTEAFF
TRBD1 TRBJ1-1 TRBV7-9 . TGTGCCAGCAGCTTAGTGCCGGGACAGGGGGACACTGAAGCTTTCTTT CASSLVPGQGDTEAFF